This TCR beta chain was observed in a study of blood T cell repertoires in COVID-19. Produced via immunoSEQ multiplex PCR; TCRdb's table is partial and in-frame only. Among around 130,000 clones listed, 70% to 90% were seen once. CDR1 MNHNY and CDR2 SVGAGI come from the germline V gene (reference sequence). The CDR3 runs 18 residues. Trimming took 5 bases from V and 3 from J; bases not matched to a gene: 15. The sequenced sample was peripheral blood. The sequence came from a woman aged 60-75 years with acute or convalescent COVID-19. The chain uses TRBV6-6 and TRBJ1-1; TRBD1 matches 10 bases. The CDR3 sequence: CASSPSPGQGEIYTEAFF. The CDR3 DNA reads TGTGCCAGCAGTCCTAGCCCCGGACAGGGGGAAATCTACACTGAAGCTTTCTTT.